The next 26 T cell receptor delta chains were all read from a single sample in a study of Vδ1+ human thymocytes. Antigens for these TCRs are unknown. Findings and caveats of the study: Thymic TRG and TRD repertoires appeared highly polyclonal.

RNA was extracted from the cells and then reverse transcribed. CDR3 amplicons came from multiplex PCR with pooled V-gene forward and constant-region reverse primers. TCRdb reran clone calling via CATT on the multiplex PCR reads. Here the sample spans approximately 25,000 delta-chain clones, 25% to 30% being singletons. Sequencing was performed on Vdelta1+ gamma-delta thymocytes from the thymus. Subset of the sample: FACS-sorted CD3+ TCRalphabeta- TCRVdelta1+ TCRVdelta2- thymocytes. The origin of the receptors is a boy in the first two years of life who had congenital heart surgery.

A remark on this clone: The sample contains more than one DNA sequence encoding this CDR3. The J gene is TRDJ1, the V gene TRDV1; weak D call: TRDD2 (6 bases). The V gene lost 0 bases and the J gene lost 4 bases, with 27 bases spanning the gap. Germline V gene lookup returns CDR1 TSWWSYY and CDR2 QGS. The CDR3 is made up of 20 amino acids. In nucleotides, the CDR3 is TGTGCTCTTGGGGAACTACCTCCTACGGTTAAGGTTCTTTTAAGCGATAAACTCATCTTT. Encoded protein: CALGELPPTVKVLLSDKLIF.

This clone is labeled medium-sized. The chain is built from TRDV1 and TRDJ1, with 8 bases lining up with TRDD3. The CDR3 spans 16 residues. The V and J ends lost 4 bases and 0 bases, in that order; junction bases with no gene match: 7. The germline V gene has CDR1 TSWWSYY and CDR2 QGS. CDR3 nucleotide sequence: TGTGCTCTTGGGGTCCAACTGGGGGTCTACACCGATAAACTCATCTTT. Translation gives CALGVQLGVYTDKLIF.

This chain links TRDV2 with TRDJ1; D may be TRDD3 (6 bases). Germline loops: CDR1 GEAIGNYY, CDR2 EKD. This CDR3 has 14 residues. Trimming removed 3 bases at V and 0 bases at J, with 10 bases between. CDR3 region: CACDSWGHTDKLIF. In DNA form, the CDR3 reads TGTGCCTGTGACTCTTGGGGGCACACCGATAAACTCATCTTT.

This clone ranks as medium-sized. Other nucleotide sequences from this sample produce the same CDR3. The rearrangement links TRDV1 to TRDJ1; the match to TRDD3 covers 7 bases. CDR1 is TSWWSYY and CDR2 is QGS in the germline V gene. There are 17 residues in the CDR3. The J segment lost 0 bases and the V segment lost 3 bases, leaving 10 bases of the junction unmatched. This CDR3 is CALGDVLGRRNTDKLIF. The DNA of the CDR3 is TGTGCTCTTGGGGATGTACTGGGGAGACGAAACACCGATAAACTCATCTTT.

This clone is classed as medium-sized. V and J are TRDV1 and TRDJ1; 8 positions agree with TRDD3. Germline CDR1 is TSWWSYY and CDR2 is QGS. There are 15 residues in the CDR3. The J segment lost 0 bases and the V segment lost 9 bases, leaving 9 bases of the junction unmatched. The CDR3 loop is CALLLVLGDTDKLIF. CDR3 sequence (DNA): TGTGCTCTCCTCCTAGTACTGGGGGACACCGATAAACTCATCTTT.

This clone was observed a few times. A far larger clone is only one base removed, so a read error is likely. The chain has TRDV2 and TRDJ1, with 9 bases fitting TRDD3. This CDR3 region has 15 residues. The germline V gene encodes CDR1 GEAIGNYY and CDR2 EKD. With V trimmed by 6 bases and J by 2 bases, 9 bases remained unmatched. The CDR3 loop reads CACQWGICLTDKLIF. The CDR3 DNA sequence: TGTGCCTGTCAATGGGGGATATGTCTGACCGATAAACTCATCTTT.

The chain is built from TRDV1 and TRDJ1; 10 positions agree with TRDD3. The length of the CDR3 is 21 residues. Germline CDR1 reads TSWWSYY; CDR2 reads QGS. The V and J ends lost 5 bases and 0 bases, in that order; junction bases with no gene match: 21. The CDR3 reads CALGRSGLTGGSVPNTDKLIF. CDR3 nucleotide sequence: TGTGCTCTTGGGCGAAGCGGGCTGACTGGGGGATCTGTACCCAACACCGATAAACTCATCTTT.

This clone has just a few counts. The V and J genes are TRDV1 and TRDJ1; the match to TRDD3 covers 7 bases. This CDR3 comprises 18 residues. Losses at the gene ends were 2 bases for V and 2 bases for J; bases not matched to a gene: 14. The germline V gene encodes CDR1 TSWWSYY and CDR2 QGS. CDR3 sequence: CALGEEGGFAGGTDKLIF. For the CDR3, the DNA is TGTGCTCTTGGGGAAGAGGGGGGATTCGCGGGGGGAACCGATAAACTCATCTTT.

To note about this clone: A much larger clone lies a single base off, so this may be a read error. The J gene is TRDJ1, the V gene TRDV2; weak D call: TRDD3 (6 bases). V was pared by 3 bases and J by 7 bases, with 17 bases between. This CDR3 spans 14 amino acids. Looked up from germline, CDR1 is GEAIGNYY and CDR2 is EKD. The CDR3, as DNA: TGTGCCTGTGACCCGGGGGACACTGACATTAAACTCATCTTT. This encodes CACDPGDTDIKLIF.

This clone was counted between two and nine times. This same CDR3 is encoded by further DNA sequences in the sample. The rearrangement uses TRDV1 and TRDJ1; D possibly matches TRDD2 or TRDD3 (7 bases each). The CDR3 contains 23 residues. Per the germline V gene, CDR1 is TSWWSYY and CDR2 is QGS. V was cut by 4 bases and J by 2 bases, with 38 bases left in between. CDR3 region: CALGVPFLTPPSYWGKVTDKLIF. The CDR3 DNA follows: TGTGCTCTTGGGGTTCCCTTCCTTACTCCACCCAGCTACTGGGGAAAAGTAACCGATAAACTCATCTTT.

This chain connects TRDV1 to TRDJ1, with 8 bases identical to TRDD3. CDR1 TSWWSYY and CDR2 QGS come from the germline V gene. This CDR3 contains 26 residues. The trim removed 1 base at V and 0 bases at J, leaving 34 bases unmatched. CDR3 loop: CALGEHNAPLGPTSSDWGVHTDKLIF. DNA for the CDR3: TGTGCTCTTGGGGAACACAATGCCCCCCTCGGCCCTACCTCCTCCGACTGGGGGGTCCACACCGATAAACTCATCTTT.

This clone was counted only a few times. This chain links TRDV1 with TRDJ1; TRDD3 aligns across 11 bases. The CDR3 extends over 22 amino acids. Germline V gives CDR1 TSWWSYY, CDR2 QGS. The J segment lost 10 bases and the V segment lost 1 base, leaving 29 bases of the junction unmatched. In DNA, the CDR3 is TGTGCTCTTGGGGAACCAGGCAGGCTTCCTGAACGACGTGATGGGGGATACGTGAGACTCATCTTT. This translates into CALGEPGRLPERRDGGYVRLIF.

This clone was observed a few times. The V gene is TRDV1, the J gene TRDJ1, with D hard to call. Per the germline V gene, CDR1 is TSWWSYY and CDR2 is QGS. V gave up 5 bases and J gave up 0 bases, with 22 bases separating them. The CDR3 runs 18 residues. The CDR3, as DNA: TGTGCTCTTGGGCCCCATGAAAGGGCGGGCCCGTACACCGATAAACTCATCTTT. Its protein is CALGPHERAGPYTDKLIF.

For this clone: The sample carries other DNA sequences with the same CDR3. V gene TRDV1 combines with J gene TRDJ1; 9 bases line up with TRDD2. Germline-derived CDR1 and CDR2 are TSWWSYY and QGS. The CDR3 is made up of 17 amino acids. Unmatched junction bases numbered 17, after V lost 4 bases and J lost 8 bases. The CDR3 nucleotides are TGTGCTCTTGGGGTCGCCTTCCTACGGGGTGAGGGGGAGAAACTCATCTTT. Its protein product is CALGVAFLRGEGEKLIF.

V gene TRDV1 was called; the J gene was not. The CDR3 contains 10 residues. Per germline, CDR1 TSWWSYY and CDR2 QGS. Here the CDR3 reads CALGELALFF. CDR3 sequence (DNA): TGTGCTCTTGGGGAACTTGCCCTTTTTTTC.

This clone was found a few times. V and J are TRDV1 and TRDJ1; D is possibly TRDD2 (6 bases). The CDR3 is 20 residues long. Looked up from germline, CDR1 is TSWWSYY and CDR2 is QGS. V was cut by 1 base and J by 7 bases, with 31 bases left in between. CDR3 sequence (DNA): TGTGCTCTTGGGGAACGGGCGCCTTTCCTTCCCCGTACTGCTAGTCGTAAACTCATCTTT. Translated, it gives CALGERAPFLPRTASRKLIF.

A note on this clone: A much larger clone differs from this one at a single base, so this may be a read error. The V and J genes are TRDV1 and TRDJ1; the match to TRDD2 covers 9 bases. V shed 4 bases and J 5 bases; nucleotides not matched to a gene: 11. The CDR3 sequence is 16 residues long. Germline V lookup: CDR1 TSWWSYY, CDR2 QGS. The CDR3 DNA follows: TGTGCTCTTGGGGCCTTCCTACGACCCACCCGAGATAAACTCATCTTT. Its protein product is CALGAFLRPTRDKLIF.

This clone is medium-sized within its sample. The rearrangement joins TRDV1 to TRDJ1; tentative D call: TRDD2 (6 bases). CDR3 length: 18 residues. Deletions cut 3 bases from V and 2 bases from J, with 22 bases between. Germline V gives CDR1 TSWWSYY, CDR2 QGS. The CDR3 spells CALGDGSYVRRCTDKLIF. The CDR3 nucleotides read TGTGCTCTTGGGGATGGGTCCTACGTGAGGCGGTGTACCGATAAACTCATCTTT.

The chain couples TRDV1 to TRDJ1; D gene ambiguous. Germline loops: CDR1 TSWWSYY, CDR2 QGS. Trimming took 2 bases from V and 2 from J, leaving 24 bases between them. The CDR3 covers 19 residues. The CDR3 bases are TGTGCTCTTGGGGAAGCGGCGTCGCCCCCACAGTTACGTACCGATAAACTCATCTTT. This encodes CALGEAASPPQLRTDKLIF.

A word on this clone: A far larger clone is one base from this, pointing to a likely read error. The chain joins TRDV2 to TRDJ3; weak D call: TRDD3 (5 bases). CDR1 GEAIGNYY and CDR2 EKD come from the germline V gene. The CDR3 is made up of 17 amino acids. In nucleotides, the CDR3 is TGTGCCTGTGGCACCGGTATACGCGTCTGGGACACCCGACAGATGTTTTTC. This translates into CACGTGIRVWDTRQMFF.

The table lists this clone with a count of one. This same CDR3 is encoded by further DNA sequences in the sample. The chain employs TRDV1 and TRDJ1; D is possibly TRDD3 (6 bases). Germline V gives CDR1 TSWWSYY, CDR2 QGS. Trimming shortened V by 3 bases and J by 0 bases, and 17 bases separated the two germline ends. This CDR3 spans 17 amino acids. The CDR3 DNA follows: TGTGCTCTTGGGGACACTACTGGTGGATACTACACCGATAAACTCATCTTT. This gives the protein CALGDTTGGYYTDKLIF.

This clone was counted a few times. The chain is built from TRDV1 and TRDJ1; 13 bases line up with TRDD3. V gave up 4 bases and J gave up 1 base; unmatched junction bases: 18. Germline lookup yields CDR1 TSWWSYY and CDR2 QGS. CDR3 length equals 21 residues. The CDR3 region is CALGGPSPVYWGIRCTDKLIF. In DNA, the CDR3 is TGTGCTCTTGGGGGCCCTTCCCCTGTGTACTGGGGGATACGGTGCACCGATAAACTCATCTTT.

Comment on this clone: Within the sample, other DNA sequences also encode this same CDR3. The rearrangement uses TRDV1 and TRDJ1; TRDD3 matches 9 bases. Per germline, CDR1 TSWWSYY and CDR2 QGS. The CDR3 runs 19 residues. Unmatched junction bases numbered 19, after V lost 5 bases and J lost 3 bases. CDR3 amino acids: CALGRPSSYWGTHPDKLIF. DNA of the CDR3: TGTGCTCTTGGGAGGCCTTCCTCCTACTGGGGGACCCACCCCGATAAACTCATCTTT.

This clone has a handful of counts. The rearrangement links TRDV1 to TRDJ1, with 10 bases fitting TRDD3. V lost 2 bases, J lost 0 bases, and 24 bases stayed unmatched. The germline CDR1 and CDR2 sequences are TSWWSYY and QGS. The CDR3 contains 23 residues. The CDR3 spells CALGEKPAFTGGSALSYTDKLIF. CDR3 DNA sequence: TGTGCTCTTGGGGAAAAGCCCGCCTTCACTGGGGGATCAGCACTTTCGTACACCGATAAACTCATCTTT.

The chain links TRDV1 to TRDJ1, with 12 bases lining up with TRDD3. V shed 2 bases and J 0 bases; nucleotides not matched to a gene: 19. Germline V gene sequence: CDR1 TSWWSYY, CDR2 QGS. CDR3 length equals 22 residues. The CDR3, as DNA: TGTGCTCTTGGGGAATCCCATCTTACTGGGGGATACTGGCGGTGGTACACCGATAAACTCATCTTT. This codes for CALGESHLTGGYWRWYTDKLIF.

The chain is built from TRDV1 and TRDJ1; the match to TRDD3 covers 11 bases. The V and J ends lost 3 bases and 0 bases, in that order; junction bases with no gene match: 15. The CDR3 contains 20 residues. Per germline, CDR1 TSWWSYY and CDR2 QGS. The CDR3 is CALGDRALYWGIGYTDKLIF. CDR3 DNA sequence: TGTGCTCTTGGGGACCGCGCCCTATACTGGGGGATAGGGTACACCGATAAACTCATCTTT.